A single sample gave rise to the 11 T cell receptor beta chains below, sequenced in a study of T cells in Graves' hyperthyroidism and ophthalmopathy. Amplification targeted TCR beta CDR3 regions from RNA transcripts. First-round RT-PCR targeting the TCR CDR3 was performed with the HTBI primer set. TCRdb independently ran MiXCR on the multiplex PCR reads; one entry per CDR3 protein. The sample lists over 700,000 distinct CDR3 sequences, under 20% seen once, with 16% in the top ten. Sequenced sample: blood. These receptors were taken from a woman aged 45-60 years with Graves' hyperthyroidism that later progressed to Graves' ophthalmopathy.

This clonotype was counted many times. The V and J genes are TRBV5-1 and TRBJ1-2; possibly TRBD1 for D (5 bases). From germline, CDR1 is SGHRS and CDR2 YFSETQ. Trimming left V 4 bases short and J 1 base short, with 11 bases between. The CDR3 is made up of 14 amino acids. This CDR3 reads CASSIVDSNYGYTF. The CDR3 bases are TGCGCCAGCAGCATCGTAGACAGTAACTATGGCTACACCTTC.

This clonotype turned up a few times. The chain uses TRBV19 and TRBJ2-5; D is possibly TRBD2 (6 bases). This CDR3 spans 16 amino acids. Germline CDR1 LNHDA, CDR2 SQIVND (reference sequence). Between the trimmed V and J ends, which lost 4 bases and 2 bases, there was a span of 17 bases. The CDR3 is CASSNRRRGGQETQYF. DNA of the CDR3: TGTGCCAGTAGTAACCGTCGGAGGGGAGGACAAGAGACCCAGTACTTC.

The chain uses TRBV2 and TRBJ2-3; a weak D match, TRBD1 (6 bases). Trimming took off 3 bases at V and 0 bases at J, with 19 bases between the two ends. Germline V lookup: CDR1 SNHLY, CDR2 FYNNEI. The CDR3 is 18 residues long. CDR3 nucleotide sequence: TGTGCCAGCAGTGACGTGGGCCGTGGCCAGGGGAGCACAGATACGCAGTATTTT. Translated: CASSDVGRGQGSTDTQYF.

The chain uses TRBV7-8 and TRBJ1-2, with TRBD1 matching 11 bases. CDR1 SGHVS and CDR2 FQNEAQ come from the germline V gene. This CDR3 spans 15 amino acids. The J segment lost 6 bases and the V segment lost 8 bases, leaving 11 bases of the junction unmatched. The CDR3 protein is CASSTTGQGVDGYTF. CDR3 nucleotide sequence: TGTGCCAGCTCTACTACGGGACAGGGGGTTGATGGCTACACCTTC.

The DNA of the CDR3 is TGTGCCAGCAGCGCCCTTGGGTATAATTCACCCCTCCACTTT. Protein product: CASSALGYNSPLHF. The J gene is TRBJ1-6, the V gene TRBV9; no clear D. This CDR3 has 14 amino acids. Germline V gives CDR1 SGDLS, CDR2 YYNGEE. V lost 3 bases and J lost 4, with 8 bases in between.

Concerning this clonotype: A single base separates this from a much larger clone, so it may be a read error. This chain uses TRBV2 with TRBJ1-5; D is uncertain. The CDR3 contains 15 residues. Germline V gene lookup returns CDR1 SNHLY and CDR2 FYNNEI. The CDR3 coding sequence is TGTGCCAGCAGTACGGGCGTGAATAGCAATCAGCCCCCGCATTTT. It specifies CASSTGVNSNQPPHF.

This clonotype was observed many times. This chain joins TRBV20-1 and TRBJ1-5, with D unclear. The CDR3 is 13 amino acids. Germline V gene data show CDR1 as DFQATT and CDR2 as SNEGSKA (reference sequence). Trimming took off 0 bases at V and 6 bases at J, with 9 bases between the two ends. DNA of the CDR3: TGCAGTGCTAGAGATAACAAGGGTCAGCCCCAGCATTTT. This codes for CSARDNKGQPQHF.

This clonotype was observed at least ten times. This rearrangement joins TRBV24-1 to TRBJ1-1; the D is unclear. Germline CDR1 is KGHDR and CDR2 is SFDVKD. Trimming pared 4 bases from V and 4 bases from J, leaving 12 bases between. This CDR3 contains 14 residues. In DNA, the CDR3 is TGTGCCACCAGTGAAGGCGATTTTGGCACTGAAGCTTTCTTT. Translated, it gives CATSEGDFGTEAFF.

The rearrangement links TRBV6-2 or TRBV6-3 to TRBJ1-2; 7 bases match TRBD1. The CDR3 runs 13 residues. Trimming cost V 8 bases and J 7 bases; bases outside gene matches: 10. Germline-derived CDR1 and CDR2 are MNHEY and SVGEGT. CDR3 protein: CASCQDRDGGYTF. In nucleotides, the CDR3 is TGTGCCAGCTGCCAAGACAGGGATGGTGGCTACACCTTC.

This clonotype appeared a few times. The CDR3 nucleotides read TGTGCCAGCACCATAGCGGCCCCCGGGACAGGACTCGAAGATACGCAGTATTTT. This translates into CASTIAAPGTGLEDTQYF. J is TRBJ2-3 and V is TRBV2; 8 positions match TRBD1. Germline V gives CDR1 SNHLY, CDR2 FYNNEI. V lost 7 bases and J lost 5; bases outside the gene matches: 20. The CDR3 length is 18 residues. The whole variable domain, remainder taken from reference TRBV2 and TRBJ2-3, is EPEVTQTPSHQVTQMGQEVILRCVPISNHLYFYWYRQILGQKVEFLVSFYNNEISEKSEIFDDQFSVERPDGSNFTLKIRSTKLEDSAMYFCASTIAAPGTGLEDTQYFGPGTRLTVL.

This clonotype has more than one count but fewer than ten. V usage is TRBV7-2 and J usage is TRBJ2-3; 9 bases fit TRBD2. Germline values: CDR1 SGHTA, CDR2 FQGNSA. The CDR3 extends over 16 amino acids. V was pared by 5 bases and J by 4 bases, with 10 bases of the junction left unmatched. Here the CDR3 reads CASSQRLAGVPDTQYF. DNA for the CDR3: TGTGCCAGCAGCCAACGCTTAGCGGGGGTCCCAGATACGCAGTATTTT. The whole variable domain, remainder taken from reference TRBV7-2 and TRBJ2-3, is GAGVSQSPSNKVTEKGKDVELRCDPISGHTALYWYRQSLGQGLEFLIYFQGNSAPDKSGLPSDRFSAERTGGSVSTLTIQRTQQEDSAVYLCASSQRLAGVPDTQYFGPGTRLTVL.